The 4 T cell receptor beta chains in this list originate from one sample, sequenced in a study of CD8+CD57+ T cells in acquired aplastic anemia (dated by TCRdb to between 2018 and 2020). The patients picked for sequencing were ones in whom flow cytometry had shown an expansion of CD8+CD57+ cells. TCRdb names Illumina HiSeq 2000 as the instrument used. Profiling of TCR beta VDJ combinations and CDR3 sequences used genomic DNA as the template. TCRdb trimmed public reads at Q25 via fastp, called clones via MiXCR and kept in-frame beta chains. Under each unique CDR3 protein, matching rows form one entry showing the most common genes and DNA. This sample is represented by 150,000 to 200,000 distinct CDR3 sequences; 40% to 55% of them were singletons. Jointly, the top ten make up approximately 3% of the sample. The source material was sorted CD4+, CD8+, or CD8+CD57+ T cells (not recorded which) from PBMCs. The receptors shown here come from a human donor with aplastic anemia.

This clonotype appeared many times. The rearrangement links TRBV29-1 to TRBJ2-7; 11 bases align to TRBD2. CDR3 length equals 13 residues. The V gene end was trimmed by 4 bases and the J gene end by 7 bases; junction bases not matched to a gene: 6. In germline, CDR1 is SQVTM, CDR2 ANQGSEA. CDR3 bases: TGCAGCGTTGGTAGCGGGAGGGCCAGGGAGCAGTACTTC. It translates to CSVGSGRAREQYF.

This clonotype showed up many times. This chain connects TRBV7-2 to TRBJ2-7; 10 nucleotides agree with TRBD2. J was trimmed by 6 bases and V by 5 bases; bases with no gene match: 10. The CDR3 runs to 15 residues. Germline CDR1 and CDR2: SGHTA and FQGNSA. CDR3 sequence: CASSPRAGGPSEQYF. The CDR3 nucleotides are TGTGCCAGCAGCCCAAGAGCGGGAGGGCCTTCCGAGCAGTACTTC.

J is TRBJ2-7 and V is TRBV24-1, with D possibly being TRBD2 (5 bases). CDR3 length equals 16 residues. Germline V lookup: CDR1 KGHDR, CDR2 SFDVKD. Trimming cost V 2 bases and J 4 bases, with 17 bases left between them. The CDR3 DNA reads TGTGCCACCAGTGATTCCAAAGCCGGGAACGTTTACGAGCAGTACTTC. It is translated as CATSDSKAGNVYEQYF.

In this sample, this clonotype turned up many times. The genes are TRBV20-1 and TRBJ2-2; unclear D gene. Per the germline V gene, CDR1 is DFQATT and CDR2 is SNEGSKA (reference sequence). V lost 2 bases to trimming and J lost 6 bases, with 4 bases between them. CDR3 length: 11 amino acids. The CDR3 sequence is CSARRAGELFF. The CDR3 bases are TGCAGTGCTAGAAGGGCCGGGGAGCTGTTTTTT.